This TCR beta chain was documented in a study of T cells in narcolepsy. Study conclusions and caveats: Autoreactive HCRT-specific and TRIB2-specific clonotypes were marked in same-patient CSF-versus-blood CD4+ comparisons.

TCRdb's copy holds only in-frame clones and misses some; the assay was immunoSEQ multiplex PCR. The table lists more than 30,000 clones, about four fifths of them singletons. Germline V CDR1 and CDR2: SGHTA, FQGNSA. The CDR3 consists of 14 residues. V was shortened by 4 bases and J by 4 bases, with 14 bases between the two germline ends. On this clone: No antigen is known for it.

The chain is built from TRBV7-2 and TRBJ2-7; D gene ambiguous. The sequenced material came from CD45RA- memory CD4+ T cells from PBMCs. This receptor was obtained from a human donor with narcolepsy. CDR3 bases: TGTGCCAGCAGCTCACAGTCCTGGTTATACGAGCAGTACTTC. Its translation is CASSSQSWLYEQYF.